A selection of T cell receptor beta chains follows, all from one sample in a study of blood T cells in healthy people across ages. One entry per CDR3 protein, called by TCRdb with MiXCR from the 5' RACE reads. The table includes over 950,000 distinct CDR3 sequences, roughly half detected once. Material for sequencing was blood. All receptors come from a woman aged 60-75 years in good health. Both conserved end residues are part of each CDR3. The D gene is left open where the match is weak. Clone size is shown for a subset of rows, as once, few, many or a class of expanded clone.

J: TRBJ1-4; V: TRBV12-3/TRBV12-4; size: once; D: TRBD1; CDR3: CASSLGVPGGNEKLFF; DNA: TGTGCCAGCAGTTTAGGGGTGCCAGGGGGAAATGAAAAACTGTTTTTT
J: TRBJ2-7; V: TRBV28; size: NA; D: TRBD2; CDR3: CASSSPTSDYEQYF; DNA: TGTGCCAGCAGTTCCCCGACTAGCGACTACGAGCAGTACTTC
J: TRBJ2-7; V: TRBV4-2; size: NA; D: TRBD1; CDR3: CASSQETGFNEQYF; DNA: TGTGCCAGTAGCCAAGAGACAGGGTTCAATGAGCAGTACTTC
J: TRBJ2-7; V: TRBV27; size: few; D: NA; CDR3: CASRVGLTYEQYF; DNA: TGTGCCAGCAGGGTCGGGTTGACCTACGAGCAGTACTTC
J: TRBJ2-7; V: TRBV14; size: NA; D: NA; CDR3: CASSPYQRDNEQYF; DNA: TGTGCCAGCAGCCCTTACCAGAGGGACAATGAGCAGTACTTC
J: TRBJ1-5; V: TRBV6-5; size: NA; D: TRBD1; CDR3: CASSYDRDRNQPQHF; DNA: TGTGCCAGCAGTTACGACAGGGATAGGAATCAGCCCCAGCATTTT
J: TRBJ2-1; V: TRBV10-2; size: few; D: TRBD2; CDR3: CASSESWTSQFEQFF; DNA: TGCGCCAGCAGTGAGTCGTGGACTAGCCAATTTGAGCAGTTCTTC
J: TRBJ2-7; V: TRBV6-6; size: NA; D: NA; CDR3: CATRGEGYEQYF; DNA: TGTGCCACCCGGGGAGAAGGTTACGAGCAGTACTTC
J: TRBJ2-5; V: TRBV9; size: NA; D: NA; CDR3: CASSVGGIRLETQYF; DNA: TGTGCCAGCAGCGTAGGGGGAATCAGGTTGGAGACCCAGTACTTC
J: TRBJ2-1; V: TRBV7-9; size: NA; D: TRBD2; CDR3: CASSLATSGWDEQFF; DNA: TGTGCCAGCAGCTTAGCAACTAGCGGGTGGGATGAGCAGTTCTTC
J: TRBJ2-1; V: TRBV2; size: NA; D: TRBD2; CDR3: CASRAGLAGHYNEQFF; DNA: TGTGCCAGCAGGGCCGGACTAGCGGGTCACTACAATGAGCAGTTCTTC
J: TRBJ2-1; V: TRBV4-1; size: NA; D: TRBD2; CDR3: CASSQSQGTSFHNEQFF; DNA: TGCGCCAGCAGCCAATCTCAGGGGACTAGCTTCCACAATGAGCAGTTCTTC
J: TRBJ2-5; V: TRBV29-1; size: NA; D: TRBD2; CDR3: CSVVRAGEETQYF; DNA: TGCAGCGTTGTAAGAGCGGGAGAAGAGACCCAGTACTTC
J: TRBJ1-5; V: TRBV7-2; size: NA; D: NA; CDR3: CASSPYVAKNQPQHF; DNA: TGTGCCAGCAGCCCGTACGTTGCTAAGAATCAGCCCCAGCATTTT
J: TRBJ2-3; V: TRBV28; size: NA; D: NA; CDR3: CASSATGTDTQYF; DNA: TGTGCCAGCAGTGCTACCGGCACAGATACGCAGTATTTT
J: TRBJ2-7; V: TRBV20-1; size: NA; D: NA; CDR3: CSATPAEYEQYF; DNA: TGCAGTGCCACTCCAGCGGAGTACGAGCAGTACTTC
J: TRBJ2-7; V: TRBV28; size: NA; D: NA; CDR3: CASSSWVQASSYEQYF; DNA: TGTGCCAGCAGTTCTTGGGTCCAGGCTAGCTCCTACGAGCAGTACTTC
J: TRBJ2-7; V: TRBV25-1; size: NA; D: TRBD1; CDR3: CASRGQGNYEQYF; DNA: TGTGCCAGCCGAGGACAGGGAAACTACGAGCAGTACTTC
J: TRBJ1-1; V: TRBV7-2; size: NA; D: NA; CDR3: CASSPKGRSNAEAFF; DNA: TGTGCCAGCAGCCCAAAGGGACGGTCGAACGCGGAAGCTTTCTTT
J: TRBJ2-7; V: TRBV20-1; size: once; D: NA; CDR3: CSASMGEEWNEQYF; DNA: TGCAGTGCTAGTATGGGGGAGGAGTGGAACGAGCAGTACTTC
J: TRBJ2-3; V: TRBV12-3/TRBV12-4; size: NA; D: NA; CDR3: CASSVVQITDTQYF; DNA: TGTGCCAGCAGTGTGGTACAGATCACAGATACGCAGTATTTT
J: TRBJ2-1; V: TRBV7-2; size: few; D: NA; CDR3: CASSLAGTAYNEQFF; DNA: TGTGCCAGCAGTTTAGCCGGGACGGCCTACAATGAGCAGTTCTTC
J: TRBJ1-1; V: TRBV28; size: NA; D: NA; CDR3: CASSSGGHGTEAFF; DNA: TGTGCCAGCAGTTCGGGAGGCCACGGCACTGAAGCTTTCTTT
J: TRBJ1-4; V: TRBV6-5; size: few; D: NA; CDR3: CASSYSFSGRHEKLFF; DNA: TGTGCCAGCAGTTACTCGTTTTCGGGGCGGCATGAAAAACTGTTTTTT
J: TRBJ2-2; V: TRBV11-2; size: few; D: TRBD2; CDR3: CASSLQHSGSTGELFF; DNA: TGTGCCAGCAGCTTACAGCATAGCGGGAGCACCGGGGAGCTGTTTTTT
J: TRBJ2-5; V: TRBV5-1; size: NA; D: TRBD2; CDR3: CASSSAGGIQETQYF; DNA: TGCGCCAGCAGCTCAGCGGGAGGGATTCAAGAGACCCAGTACTTC
J: TRBJ2-7; V: TRBV30; size: NA; D: NA; CDR3: CAWSSGRDYEQYF; DNA: TGTGCCTGGAGTAGTGGCAGGGACTACGAGCAGTACTTC
J: TRBJ2-1; V: TRBV6-6; size: NA; D: TRBD2; CDR3: CASRTRTSGYNEQFF; DNA: TGTGCCAGCAGAACTAGGACTAGCGGATACAATGAGCAGTTCTTC
J: TRBJ2-3; V: TRBV5-1; size: few; D: TRBD1; CDR3: CASSSRTGAVADTQYF; DNA: TGCGCCAGCAGCTCCCGGACAGGGGCGGTTGCAGATACGCAGTATTTT
J: TRBJ2-7; V: TRBV28; size: few; D: NA; CDR3: CASSPYGRYYEQYF; DNA: TGTGCCAGCAGCCCATATGGACGGTATTACGAGCAGTACTTC
J: TRBJ2-7; V: TRBV4-3; size: few; D: TRBD1; CDR3: CASSQEGQGTYEQYF; DNA: TGCGCCAGCAGCCAAGAGGGACAGGGAACCTACGAGCAGTACTTC
J: TRBJ2-3; V: TRBV5-6; size: NA; D: TRBD1; CDR3: CASSGDRGISDTQYF; DNA: TGTGCCAGCAGCGGTGACAGGGGGATCTCAGATACGCAGTATTTT
J: TRBJ2-5; V: TRBV2; size: NA; D: TRBD2; CDR3: CASLLPAGVETQYF; DNA: TGTGCCAGCTTGTTACCAGCGGGAGTTGAGACCCAGTACTTC
J: TRBJ2-7; V: TRBV28; size: few; D: NA; CDR3: CASSLPGVHEQYF; DNA: TGTGCCAGCAGCCTCCCGGGGGTCCACGAGCAGTACTTC
J: TRBJ2-7; V: TRBV20-1; size: few; D: NA; CDR3: CSAISGGYEQYF; DNA: TGCAGTGCTATTAGCGGAGGGTACGAGCAGTACTTC
J: TRBJ2-3; V: TRBV15; size: NA; D: TRBD1; CDR3: CATSRSRGPGDTQYF; DNA: TGTGCCACCAGCAGAAGCAGGGGGCCTGGAGATACGCAGTATTTT
J: TRBJ2-7; V: TRBV20-1; size: few; D: TRBD2; CDR3: CRELARAYEQYF; DNA: TGCAGGGAACTAGCGAGAGCCTACGAGCAGTACTTC
J: TRBJ2-7; V: TRBV29-1; size: NA; D: TRBD1; CDR3: CSVLTGDGPRLYEQYF; DNA: TGCAGCGTTCTGACAGGGGACGGACCAAGACTTTACGAGCAGTACTTC
J: TRBJ1-2; V: TRBV14; size: few; D: NA; CDR3: CASSQDLGAGRHGYTF; DNA: TGTGCCAGCAGTCAAGATCTGGGCGCGGGGAGGCATGGCTACACCTTC
J: TRBJ1-4; V: TRBV10-1; size: NA; D: NA; CDR3: CASSRTGGNREKLFF; DNA: TGCGCCAGCAGCCGAACCGGAGGGAATCGGGAAAAACTGTTTTTT
J: TRBJ2-7; V: TRBV4-3; size: NA; D: NA; CDR3: CASSQDVGRSYEQYF; DNA: TGCGCCAGCAGCCAAGATGTAGGGCGATCCTACGAGCAGTACTTC
J: TRBJ2-3; V: TRBV29-1; size: many; D: TRBD1; CDR3: CSVGQGTYTQYF; DNA: TGCAGCGTGGGACAGGGGACGTATACGCAGTATTTT